This T cell receptor (beta chain) was documented in a study of early T cells in non-severe SARS-CoV-2 infection (dated by TCRdb to about 2021). Looking at the study overall: Because TCR sequencing relied on bulk RNA taken from unsorted whole blood, pairing of alpha and beta chains was not possible.

Study-wide findings and limitations: Matching against VDJdb was skewed toward anti-spike CD8 responses, likely underestimated virus-specific expansions, and missed private and CD4 specificities.

This clonotype was counted at least ten times. Its antigen target is currently unknown. No base quality values were provided; no much bigger clone lies one nucleotide off. The receptor library was made with 5' RACE. For sequencing, a NextSeq 500 was employed. Unique molecular identifiers were attached to individual cDNA molecules in the TCR library protocol so that sequencing error and PCR bias could be corrected. Sequencing covered both TCR alpha and beta chains, and within each sample the abundances of alpha and beta sequences were tightly co-correlated. The authors processed their data as follows. Decombinator V4 was used to annotate TCR sequences for V gene, J gene and CDR3. TCRs were defined as expanded if a significant change between any two time points was detected under a Poisson model with p below 0.0001. TCR abundances were normalised to the total number of TCRs sequenced in each sample and reported as counts per million. TRAV1-2 paired with TRAJ12, TRAJ20 or TRAJ33 defined MAIT TCRs, while TRAV10 paired with TRAJ18 defined iNKT TCRs. VDJdb, accessed 1 November 2021, was searched for CMV, EBV and SARS-CoV-2 annotated TCRs, excluding TCRs annotated for multiple antigens. The public reads were reprocessed in TCRdb via fastp at Q25 and MiXCR, keeping in-frame beta chains. Each CDR3 protein appears once, grouped with its most common genes and DNA. The V and J calls and clone size come from TCRdb's table, not from the authors' own analysis. Here the sample has about 46,000 distinct CDR3 sequences; around a tenth occur a single time. The ten largest make up over 4% of the sample.

Set within a cohort of healthcare workers in London, UK, this nested case-control study involved weekly PCR testing of nasopharyngeal swabs along with blood sampling. Healthcare workers were recruited between 23 and 31 March 2020, during the week of the UK lockdown, and were followed weekly for up to roughly 15 weeks. CDR1 MNHNS and CDR2 SASEGT are derived from the germline V gene. Inclusive of the bounding cysteine and phenylalanine, the CDR3 is 15 residues long. This entry keeps only the CDR3 DNA: 45 bases, framed from base 1. At the junction V is shortened by 8 bases and J by 0 bases, with 15 bases in between.

This sequence originates from an adult who was a healthcare worker with PCR-confirmed SARS-CoV-2 infection or an uninfected control (not recorded which). The sample consisted of whole blood, taken at baseline. Rearrangement joined TRBV6-1 to TRBJ2-3, with no D gene named confidently. The CDR3 reads as follows: CASYPVSTSTDTQYF. DNA sequence: TGTGCCAGCTATCCCGTTTCAACTAGCACAGATACGCAGTATTTT.